These T cell receptor beta chains were read from a single sample in a study of human T cells and chemical hapten exposure. MiXCR was run by TCRdb on the RACE reads, yielding one entry per CDR3 protein. The sample lists 370,000 or so distinct CDR3 sequences, more than 4.5% occurring once. The sample here was whole blood, taken in connection with sensitization to the hapten diphenylcyclopropenone (DPC). These receptors were collected from a woman in her forties or fifties with alopecia areata. Some clones in this sample may be carry-over from other donors' samples. The CDR3 runs from the conserved cysteine through the conserved F or W. D genes are given only for firm matches. Clone size is not always given. Where it is, it says once, few, many or a class for expanded clones.

J gene,V gene,D gene,clone size,CDR3 protein,CDR3 DNA
TRBJ2-3,TRBV21-1,-,-,CATLLAVRTDTQYF,TGTGCCACCCTTCTAGCGGTCCGCACAGATACGCAGTATTTT
TRBJ2-7,TRBV5-1,-,many,CASSLEQDYEQYF,TGCGCCAGCAGCTTGGAACAGGATTACGAGCAGTACTTC
TRBJ2-3,TRBV20-1,-,many,CSASGGGTDTQYF,TGCAGTGCTAGCGGAGGAGGGACAGATACGCAGTATTTT
TRBJ1-2,TRBV4-1,TRBD1,many,CASSQIQGANGVYGYTF,TGCGCCAGCAGCCAGATACAGGGGGCAAACGGGGTCTATGGCTACACCTTC
TRBJ2-1,TRBV7-2,TRBD1,many,CASSLMGQGNEQFF,TGTGCCAGCAGCTTAATGGGACAGGGGAATGAGCAGTTCTTC
TRBJ2-2,TRBV29-1,TRBD2,many,CSVESSSGGTGELFF,TGCAGCGTTGAATCGTCTAGCGGGGGCACCGGGGAGCTGTTTTTT
TRBJ2-3,TRBV6-5,-,few,CASSYGDYTDTQYF,TGTGCCAGCAGTTACGGGGATTACACAGATACGCAGTATTTT
TRBJ1-2,TRBV7-9,TRBD1,few,CASSPGQAYWGYTF,TGTGCCAGCAGCCCGGGACAGGCCTACTGGGGCTACACCTTC
TRBJ2-5,TRBV5-4,-,many,CASSSGLQQETQYF,TGTGCCAGCAGCTCCGGACTTCAACAAGAGACCCAGTACTTC
TRBJ1-1,TRBV12-3/TRBV12-4,-,many,CASSLWGNTEAFF,TGTGCCAGCAGTTTATGGGGGAACACTGAAGCTTTCTTT
TRBJ1-2,TRBV29-1,-,many,CSVTGIGIGGYTF,TGCAGCGTTACAGGCATAGGCATAGGTGGCTACACCTTC
TRBJ1-2,TRBV4-1,-,few,CASSPRQGEIYTF,TGCGCCAGCAGCCCGCGCCAGGGAGAAATCTACACCTTC
TRBJ2-5,TRBV29-1,-,many,CSVVRDLRGETQYF,TGCAGCGTTGTAAGGGACTTGAGGGGAGAGACCCAGTACTTC
TRBJ1-2,TRBV12-3/TRBV12-4,-,few,CASTHARGHNYGYTF,TGTGCCAGCACCCACGCGCGGGGCCATAACTATGGCTACACCTTC
TRBJ2-1,TRBV29-1,-,many,CSVEEYNEQFF,TGCAGCGTTGAAGAATACAATGAGCAGTTCTTC
TRBJ1-4,TRBV12-3/TRBV12-4,TRBD1,many,CASSQGQGREKLFF,TGTGCCAGCAGTCAGGGACAGGGGCGCGAAAAACTGTTTTTT
TRBJ2-5,TRBV11-2,-,few,CASSPWQNLQETQYF,TGTGCCAGCAGCCCCTGGCAGAACCTTCAAGAGACCCAGTACTTC
TRBJ2-2,TRBV28,-,many,CASSFRGFTGELFF,TGTGCCAGCAGTTTTAGAGGGTTCACCGGGGAGCTGTTTTTT
TRBJ1-1,TRBV28,TRBD1,many,CASSSRDRVPEAFF,TGTGCCAGCAGTTCAAGGGACAGGGTTCCTGAAGCTTTCTTT
TRBJ2-4,TRBV27,-,many,CASSLHGGHEAKNIQYF,TGTGCCAGCAGTTTACACGGCGGGCACGAAGCCAAAAACATTCAGTACTTC
TRBJ2-7,TRBV20-1,-,many,CSAPDPRVREQYF,TGCAGTGCTCCTGACCCCAGGGTCCGCGAGCAGTACTTC